This entry features one TCR beta chain sequence. Its antigen is currently unknown. The data originate from a study of CD8+ T cells in alopecia areata. Study-wide results and limits: Elevated clonality characterized lesional scalp relative to normal scalp, particularly in alopecia totalis/universalis. The study also sequences resident alphabeta T cells of normal skin in scalp samples.

Extracted from the samples, RNA was reverse transcribed into cDNA to serve as the sequencing template. Data came from immunoSEQ multiplex PCR; TCRdb stores just in-frame clones and leaves some out. The sample carries about 120,000 clones, 35% to 40% recorded once. Specimens obtained from alopecia areata patients comprised lesional scalp punch biopsies and peripheral blood. Investigators sorted PBMCs to obtain both CD4+ and CD8+ T cells. The source is a human donor with alopecia areata. Material for sequencing was CD4+ T cells sorted from blood.

DNA of the CDR3: TGTGCCAGCAGTATCTCTGCGGGACTTAACTATGGCTACACCTTC. This codes for CASSISAGLNYGYTF. The V and J genes are TRBV28 and TRBJ1-2, with TRBD1 as a possible D gene (5 bases). Per the germline V gene, CDR1 is MDHEN and CDR2 is SYDVKM. Trimming left V 5 bases short and J 1 base short, with 14 bases between. The CDR3 length is 15 residues.